This TCR beta chain came from a study of metastatic and nonmetastatic thyroid tumors. Across the whole study: Both malignant and benign thyroid patients supplied peripheral blood and tumor or nodule tissue samples, across which the repertoires of these patients were then compared.

Authors' analysis steps: Using the CDR3 differences seen across clinicopathological groups, the authors built a distant-metastasis classifier for papillary thyroid cancer, which was meant to discriminate distant-metastatic patients. Via MiXCR, TCRdb re-called the PCR reads. The authors' filters were not applied to this entry. The sample contains 15,000 to 20,000 clones, 15% to 18% of which appear only once. The germline gives CDR1 SGHKS, CDR2 YYEKEE (reference sequence). V gave up 0 bases and J gave up 1 base, with 13 bases separating them. CDR3 size: 16 residues. This clone was detected ten times or more. There were no patients who had received any treatment before thyroid surgery.

The rearrangement links TRBV5-5 to TRBJ2-5, with D maybe TRBD2 (6 bases). The sequence was obtained from a female donor with papillary thyroid cancer or a benign thyroid nodule (not recorded which). Some clones in this sample may be carry-over from other donors' samples. Source material: blood. The DNA for the CDR3 is TGTGCCAGCAGCTTGGCCGGGAGTATCGGCCAAGAGACCCAGTACTTC. Protein product: CASSLAGSIGQETQYF.